This TCR beta chain was observed in a study of blood T cell repertoires in COVID-19. Study in general: The cDNA or gDNA used as material had been derived from T cells, B-cell-depleted T cells, or PBMCs.

Trimming at V came to 4 bases and at J to 9 bases, leaving 5 bases not matched to a gene. The CDR3 totals 12 residues. The germline CDR1 and CDR2 sequences are SQVTM and ANQGSEA. Study processing details: Scientists estimated how many nucleated cells there were by amplifying reference gene primers. Using immunoSEQ multiplex PCR, the repertoire was profiled, and TCRdb retains in-frame clones only, with some absent. D and trimming were read from the DNA, whereas the V and J calls and clone size are those reported in that table. The table lists just under 300,000 clones, around 86% of them singletons. Sequenced: peripheral blood. The chain employs TRBV29-1 and TRBJ2-1, with 8 bases aligning to TRBD1. The origin of this receptor is a man between 65 and 80 years old with acute or convalescent COVID-19. CDR3 protein: CSVGQGSGEQFF. The CDR3 DNA is TGCAGCGTTGGACAGGGGAGCGGTGAGCAGTTCTTC.